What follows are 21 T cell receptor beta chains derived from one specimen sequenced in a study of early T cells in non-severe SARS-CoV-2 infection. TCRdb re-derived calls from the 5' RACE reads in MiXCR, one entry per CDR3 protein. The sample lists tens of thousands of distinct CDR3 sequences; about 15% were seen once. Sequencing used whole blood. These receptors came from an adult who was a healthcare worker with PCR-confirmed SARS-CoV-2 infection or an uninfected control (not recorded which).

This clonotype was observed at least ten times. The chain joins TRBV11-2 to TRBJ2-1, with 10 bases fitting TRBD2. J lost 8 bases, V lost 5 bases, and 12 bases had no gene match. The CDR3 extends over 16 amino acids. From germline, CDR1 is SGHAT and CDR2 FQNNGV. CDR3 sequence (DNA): TGTGCCAGCAGCATCTCGGCGGGACTAGCGCGGGATGAGCAGTTCTTC. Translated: CASSISAGLARDEQFF.

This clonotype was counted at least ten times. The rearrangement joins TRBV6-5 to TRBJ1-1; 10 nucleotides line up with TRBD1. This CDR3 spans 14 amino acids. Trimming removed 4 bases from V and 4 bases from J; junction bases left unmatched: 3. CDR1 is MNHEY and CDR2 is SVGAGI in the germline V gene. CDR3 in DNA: TGTGCCAGCAGTTGGGACAGGGGAGGCACTGAAGCTTTCTTT. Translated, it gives CASSWDRGGTEAFF.

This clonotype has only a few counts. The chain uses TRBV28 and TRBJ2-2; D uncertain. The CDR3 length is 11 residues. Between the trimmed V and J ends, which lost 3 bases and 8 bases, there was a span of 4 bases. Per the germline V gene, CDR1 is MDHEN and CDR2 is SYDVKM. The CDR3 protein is CASSFTGELFF. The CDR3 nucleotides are TGTGCCAGCAGTTTCACAGGGGAGCTGTTTTTT. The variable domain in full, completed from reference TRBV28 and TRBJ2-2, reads DVKVTQSSRYLVKRTGEKVFLECVQDMDHENMFWYRQDPGLGLRLIYFSYDVKMKEKGDIPEGYSVSREKKERFSLILESASTNQTSMYLCASSFTGELFFGEGSRLTVL.

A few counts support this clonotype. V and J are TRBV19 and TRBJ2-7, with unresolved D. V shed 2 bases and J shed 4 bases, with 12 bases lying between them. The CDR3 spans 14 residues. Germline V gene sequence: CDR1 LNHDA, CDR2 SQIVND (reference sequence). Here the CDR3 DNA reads TGTGCCAGTAGTATACAAGGTGGTAGGTACGAGCAGTACTTC. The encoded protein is CASSIQGGRYEQYF.

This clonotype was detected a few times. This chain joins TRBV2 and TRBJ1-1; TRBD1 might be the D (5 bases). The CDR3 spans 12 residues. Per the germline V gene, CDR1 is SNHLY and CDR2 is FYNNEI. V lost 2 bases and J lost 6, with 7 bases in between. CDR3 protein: CASSELGAEAFF. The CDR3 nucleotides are TGTGCCAGCAGTGAACTAGGGGCTGAAGCTTTCTTT.

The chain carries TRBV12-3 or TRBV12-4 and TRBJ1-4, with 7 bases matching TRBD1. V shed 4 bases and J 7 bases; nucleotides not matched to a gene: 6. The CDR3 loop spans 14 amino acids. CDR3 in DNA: TGTGCCAGCAGTTGGATGACAGGGCTTGAAAAACTGTTTTTT. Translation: CASSWMTGLEKLFF.

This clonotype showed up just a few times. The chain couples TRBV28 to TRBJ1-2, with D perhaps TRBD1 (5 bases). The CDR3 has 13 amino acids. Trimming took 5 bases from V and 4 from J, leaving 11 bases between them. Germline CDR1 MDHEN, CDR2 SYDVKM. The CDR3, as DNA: TGTGCCAGCAGTGTCAGGGAAGGCTATGGCTACACCTTC. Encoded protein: CASSVREGYGYTF.

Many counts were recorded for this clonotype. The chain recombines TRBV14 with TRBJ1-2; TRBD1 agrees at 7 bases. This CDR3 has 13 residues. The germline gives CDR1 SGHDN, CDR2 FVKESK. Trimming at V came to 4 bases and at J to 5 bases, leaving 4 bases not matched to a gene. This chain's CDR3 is CASSLTGRYGYTF. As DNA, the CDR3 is TGTGCCAGCAGCCTGACAGGGCGATATGGCTACACCTTC.

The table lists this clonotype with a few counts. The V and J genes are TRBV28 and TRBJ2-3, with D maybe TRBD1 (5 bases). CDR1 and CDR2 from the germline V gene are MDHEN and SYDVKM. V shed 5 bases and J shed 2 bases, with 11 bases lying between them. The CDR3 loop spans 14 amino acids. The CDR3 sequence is CASSLETDTDTQYF. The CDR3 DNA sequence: TGTGCCAGCAGTCTCGAGACAGACACAGATACGCAGTATTTT.

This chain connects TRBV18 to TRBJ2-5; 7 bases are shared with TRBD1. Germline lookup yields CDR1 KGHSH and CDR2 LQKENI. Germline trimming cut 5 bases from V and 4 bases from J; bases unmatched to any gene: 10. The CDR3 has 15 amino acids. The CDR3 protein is CASSTNHRGRETQYF. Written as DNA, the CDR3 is TGTGCCAGCTCAACCAATCACAGGGGACGAGAGACCCAGTACTTC.

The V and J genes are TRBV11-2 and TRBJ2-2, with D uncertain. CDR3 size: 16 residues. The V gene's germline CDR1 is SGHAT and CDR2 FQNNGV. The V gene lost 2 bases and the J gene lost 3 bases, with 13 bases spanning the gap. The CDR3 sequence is CASSLLSVAYTGELFF. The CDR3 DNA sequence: TGTGCCAGCAGCTTATTGTCTGTGGCTTACACCGGGGAGCTGTTTTTT.

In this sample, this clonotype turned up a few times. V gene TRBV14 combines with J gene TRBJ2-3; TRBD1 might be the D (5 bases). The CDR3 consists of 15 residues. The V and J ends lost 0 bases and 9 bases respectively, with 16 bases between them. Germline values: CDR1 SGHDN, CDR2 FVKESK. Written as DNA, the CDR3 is TGTGCCAGCAGCCAAGATCGGGCAGGGCTGGGAACGCAGTATTTT. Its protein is CASSQDRAGLGTQYF.

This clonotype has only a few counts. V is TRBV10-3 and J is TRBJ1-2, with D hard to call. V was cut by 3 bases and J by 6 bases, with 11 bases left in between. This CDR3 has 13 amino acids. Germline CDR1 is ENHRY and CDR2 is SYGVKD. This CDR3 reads CAISDAALDGYTF. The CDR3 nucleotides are TGTGCCATCAGTGATGCGGCACTCGATGGCTACACCTTC.

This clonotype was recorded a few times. CDR3 loop: CASSYGKPGQGTDTQYF. DNA for the CDR3: TGTGCCAGCAGCTATGGCAAACCGGGACAGGGGACAGATACGCAGTATTTT. The V and J genes are TRBV2 and TRBJ2-3; 10 bases line up with TRBD1. This CDR3 comprises 17 residues. The trim removed 6 bases at V and 3 bases at J, leaving 12 bases unmatched. Germline values: CDR1 SNHLY, CDR2 FYNNEI.

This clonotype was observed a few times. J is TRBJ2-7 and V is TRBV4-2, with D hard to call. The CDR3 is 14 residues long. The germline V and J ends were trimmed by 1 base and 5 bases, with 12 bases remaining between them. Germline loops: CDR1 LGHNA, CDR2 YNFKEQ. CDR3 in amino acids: CASSQGLVAHEQYF. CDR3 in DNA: TGTGCCAGCAGCCAAGGGTTGGTAGCCCACGAGCAGTACTTC.

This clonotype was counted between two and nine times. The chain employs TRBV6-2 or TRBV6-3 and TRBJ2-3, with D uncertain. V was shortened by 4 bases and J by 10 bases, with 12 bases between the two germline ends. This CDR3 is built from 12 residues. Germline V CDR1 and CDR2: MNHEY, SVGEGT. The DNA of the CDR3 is TGTGCCAGCAGTTCTCCCAGGTCGGCGCAGTATTTT. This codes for CASSSPRSAQYF.

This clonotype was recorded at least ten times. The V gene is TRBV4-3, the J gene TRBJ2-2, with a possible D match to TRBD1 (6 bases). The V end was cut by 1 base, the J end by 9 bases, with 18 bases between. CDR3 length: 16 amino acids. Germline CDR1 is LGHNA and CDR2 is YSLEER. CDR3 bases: TGCGCCAGCAGCCAAGTATCGACAGGCGGCGGAAGGGAGCTGTTTTTT. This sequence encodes CASSQVSTGGGRELFF.

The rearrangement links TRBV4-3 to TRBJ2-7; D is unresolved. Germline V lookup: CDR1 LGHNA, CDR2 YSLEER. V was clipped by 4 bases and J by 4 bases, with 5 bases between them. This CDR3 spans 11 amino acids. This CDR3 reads CASSRKYEQYF. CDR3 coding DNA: TGCGCCAGCAGCCGAAAATACGAGCAGTACTTC.

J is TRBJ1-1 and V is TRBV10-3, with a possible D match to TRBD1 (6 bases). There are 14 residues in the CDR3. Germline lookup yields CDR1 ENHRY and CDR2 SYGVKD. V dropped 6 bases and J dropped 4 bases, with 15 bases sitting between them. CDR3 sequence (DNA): TGTGCCATCAGCAACACACAGGGCGGCACTGAAGCTTTCTTT. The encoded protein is CAISNTQGGTEAFF.

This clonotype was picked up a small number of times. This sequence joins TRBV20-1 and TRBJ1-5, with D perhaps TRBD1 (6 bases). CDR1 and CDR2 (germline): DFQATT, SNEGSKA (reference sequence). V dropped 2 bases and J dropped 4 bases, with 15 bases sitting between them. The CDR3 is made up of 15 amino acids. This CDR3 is CSARPSRGGNQPQHF. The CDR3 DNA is TGCAGTGCTAGACCCTCAAGGGGGGGGAATCAGCCCCAGCATTTT.

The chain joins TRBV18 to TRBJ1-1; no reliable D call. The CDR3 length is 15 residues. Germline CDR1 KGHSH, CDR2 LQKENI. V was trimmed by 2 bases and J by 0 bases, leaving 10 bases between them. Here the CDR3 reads CASSPERHMNTEAFF. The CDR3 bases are TGTGCCAGCTCACCAGAACGGCATATGAACACTGAAGCTTTCTTT.